This T cell receptor (beta chain) was obtained from a study of blood T cell repertoires in COVID-19. Across the whole study: The cDNA or gDNA used as material had been derived from T cells, B-cell-depleted T cells, or PBMCs.

In germline, CDR1 is SEHNR, CDR2 FQNEAQ (reference sequence). The CDR3 is 16 amino acids. V was pared by 0 bases and J by 5 bases, with 3 bases of the junction left unmatched. Per the original data handling: How many nucleated cells were present was estimated from reference gene primer amplification. Produced via immunoSEQ multiplex PCR; TCRdb's table is partial and in-frame only. That table is the source of V, J and clone size, and D and trimming were worked out from the DNA. Of around 15,000 clones listed, roughly 87% are singletons. The chain uses TRBV7-9 and TRBJ1-4; 10 bases fit TRBD1. The sample was peripheral blood. This TCR was recovered from a woman between 70 and 85 years old with active COVID-19. The CDR3 sequence: CASSLAQTGGNEKLFF. The CDR3 bases are TGTGCCAGCAGCTTAGCCCAGACAGGGGGCAATGAAAAACTGTTTTTT.